These 21 T cell receptor beta chains originate from one sample sequenced in a study of blood T cell repertoires in COVID-19. This table comes from immunoSEQ multiplex PCR, and its TCRdb copy is limited to in-frame clones, with some not included. The profile covers 70,000 to 95,000 clones, with roughly 78% appearing a single time and about a third taken by the ten largest. The sequenced sample consisted of peripheral blood. These TCRs come from a man between 60 and 75 years old with COVID-19, enrolled during active disease.

Notes on this clone: An end of the junction does not agree with germline; a read error may underlie this. The rearrangement joins TRBV5-6 to TRBJ2-7; D remains ambiguous. Germline assignment: CDR1 SGHDT and CDR2 YYEEEE. The CDR3 totals 13 residues. CDR3 bases: TGTGCCAGCAGCTCCCTCCTCAATCACGAGGAGTACTTC. It encodes CASSSLLNHEEYF.

This chain joins TRBV7-9 and TRBJ2-6; a possible D gene is TRBD1 (6 bases). V dropped 3 bases and J dropped 4 bases, with 13 bases sitting between them. CDR3 size: 16 residues. Germline V gives CDR1 SEHNR, CDR2 FQNEAQ (reference sequence). The CDR3 is CASSFPTGTGANVLTF. In nucleotides, the CDR3 is TGTGCCAGCAGCTTCCCAACAGGGACGGGGGCCAACGTCCTGACTTTC. The whole variable domain, filled in from reference TRBV7-9 and TRBJ2-6, reads DTGVSQNPRHKITKRGQNVTFRCDPISEHNRLYWYRQTLGQGPEFLTYFQNEAQLEKSRLLSDRFSAERPKGSFSTLEIQRTEQGDSAMYLCASSFPTGTGANVLTFGAGSRLTVL.

The chain carries TRBV15 and TRBJ1-5; D unclear. V dropped 0 bases and J dropped 3 bases, with 3 bases sitting between them. This CDR3 has 13 residues. The V gene's germline CDR1 is LNHNV and CDR2 YYDKDF (reference sequence). CDR3 sequence: CATSREANQPQHF. The CDR3 coding sequence is TGTGCCACCAGCAGAGAAGCCAATCAGCCCCAGCATTTT.

The CDR3 is CASSYSVGQLQETQYF. The CDR3 bases are TGTGCCAGCAGTTACTCCGTGGGACAGCTACAAGAGACCCAGTACTTC. V gene TRBV6-6 combines with J gene TRBJ2-5; 7 bases align to TRBD1. The germline V gene has CDR1 MNHNY and CDR2 SVGAGI (reference sequence). There are 16 residues in the CDR3. Germline trimming cut 0 bases from V and 2 bases from J; bases unmatched to any gene: 6.

V gene TRBV7-8 combines with J gene TRBJ1-5; perhaps TRBD1 as D (5 bases). Trimming removed 5 bases from V and 4 bases from J, with 15 bases in between. Germline V gene lookup returns CDR1 SGHVS and CDR2 FQNEAQ. This CDR3 has 15 residues. The CDR3 DNA reads TGTGCCAGCAGCCCGCATAGGGGACTGAATCAGCCCCAGCATTTT. This encodes CASSPHRGLNQPQHF. Full variable domain (missing parts from reference TRBV7-8 and TRBJ1-5): GAGVSQSPRYKVAKRGQDVALRCDPISGHVSLFWYQQALGQGPEFLTYFQNEAQLDKSGLPSDRFFAERPEGSVSTLKIQRTQQEDSAVYLCASSPHRGLNQPQHFGDGTRLSIL.

This clone was detected a few times. The CDR3 region is CASRPGTGLGDTQYF. Here the CDR3 DNA reads TGTGCCAGCCGACCCGGGACAGGGCTAGGAGATACGCAGTATTTT. The chain recombines TRBV3-1 (or the pseudogene TRBV3-2) with TRBJ2-3; 9 nucleotides match TRBD1. CDR1 is LGHDT and CDR2 is YNNKEL in the germline V gene (reference sequence). This CDR3 is built from 15 residues. V lost 8 bases to trimming and J lost 5 bases; unmatched junction nucleotides: 11.

J is TRBJ2-3 and V is TRBV15; D unresolved. Germline V gene data show CDR1 as LNHNV and CDR2 as YYDKDF (reference sequence). The CDR3 length is 16 residues. Trimming left V 0 bases short and J 2 bases short, with 12 bases between. The CDR3 coding sequence is TGTGCCACCAGCAGAGATCCTCTCTTTTCCACAGATACGCAGTATTTT. Translation: CATSRDPLFSTDTQYF.

This chain uses TRBV29-1 with TRBJ1-2; TRBD1 is a possible D gene (5 bases). This CDR3 is 12 amino acids long. Germline assignment: CDR1 SQVTM and CDR2 ANQGSEA. The ends were cut back, 4 bases at V and 4 bases at J, with 10 bases in the middle. The CDR3 nucleotides read TGCAGCGTTGCCCAGGGCCTCTATGGCTACACCTTC. Its translation: CSVAQGLYGYTF.

This sequence joins TRBV2 and TRBJ2-5; weak D call: TRBD1 (5 bases). CDR1 and CDR2 (germline): SNHLY, FYNNEI. The CDR3 extends over 13 amino acids. V was pared by 2 bases and J by 3 bases, with 7 bases between. The CDR3 spells CASSEFREETQYF. CDR3 DNA sequence: TGTGCCAGCAGTGAATTCAGGGAAGAGACCCAGTACTTC.

Details on this clone: Other DNA variants within this sample encode the same CDR3. The chain uses TRBV7-9 and TRBJ1-6, with 8 bases identical to TRBD1. The CDR3 has 14 residues. Germline lookup yields CDR1 SEHNR and CDR2 FQNEAQ (reference sequence). The V gene end was trimmed by 4 bases and the J gene end by 7 bases; junction bases not matched to a gene: 3. CDR3 in amino acids: CASSSTGANSPLHF. Written as DNA, the CDR3 is TGTGCCAGCAGCTCGACAGGGGCCAATTCACCCCTCCACTTT.

This sequence joins TRBV18 and TRBJ1-1; D is unresolved. V shed 3 bases and J shed 1 base, with 6 bases lying between them. This CDR3 comprises 13 residues. In germline, CDR1 is KGHSH, CDR2 LQKENI. CDR3 in DNA: TGTGCCAGCTCACCGACACAGAACACTGAAGCTTTCTTT. Amino acid sequence: CASSPTQNTEAFF.

The rearrangement uses TRBV5-5 and TRBJ2-7; 9 nucleotides align to TRBD1. The CDR3 is 15 amino acids. Trimming cost V 4 bases and J 5 bases; bases outside gene matches: 10. Germline V gives CDR1 SGHKS, CDR2 YYEKEE (reference sequence). CDR3 coding DNA: TGTGCCAGCAGCGAAACCGGGACAGGGAAGCACGAGCAGTACTTC. Translating gives CASSETGTGKHEQYF.

The V call is TRBV5-4, the J call TRBJ2-5; TRBD2 is a possible D gene (5 bases). Germline V gene data show CDR1 as SGHNT and CDR2 as YYREEE (reference sequence). The CDR3 sequence is 13 residues long. Trimming took 3 bases from V and 2 from J, leaving 8 bases between them. CDR3 bases: TGTGCCAGCAGCTCGGGGATACAAGAGACCCAGTACTTC. Translating it yields CASSSGIQETQYF. The complete variable domain, with remaining parts taken from reference TRBV5-4 and TRBJ2-5, reads ETGVTQSPTHLIKTRGQQVTLRCSSQSGHNTVSWYQQALGQGPQFIFQYYREEENGRGNFPPRFSGLQFPNYSSELNVNALELDDSALYLCASSSGIQETQYFGPGTRLLVL.

The gene calls are TRBV27 and TRBJ1-4, with TRBD1 matching 7 bases. Germline trimming cut 4 bases from V and 3 bases from J; bases unmatched to any gene: 2. CDR3 size: 14 residues. CDR1 and CDR2 from the germline V gene are MNHEY and SMNVEV (reference sequence). CDR3 DNA: TGTGCCAGCAGTTCAGGGGGAGCTAATGAAAAACTGTTTTTT. Translating it yields CASSSGGANEKLFF.

The chain uses TRBV6-5 and TRBJ2-7; D might be TRBD1 (5 bases). V was shortened by 2 bases and J by 0 bases, with 8 bases between the two germline ends. Germline CDR1 reads MNHEY; CDR2 reads SVGAGI. This CDR3 comprises 14 residues. The CDR3 bases are TGTGCCAGCAGTTACCGTGACAGCTCCTACGAGCAGTACTTC. Residues: CASSYRDSSYEQYF.

Turning to this clone: A junction boundary mismatches the germline segment, possibly from a read error. This CDR3 is also generated by other DNA sequences in the sample. The J gene is TRBJ2-3, the V gene TRBV5-5, with 9 bases fitting TRBD2. The germline V gene encodes CDR1 SGHKS and CDR2 YYEKEE (reference sequence). The CDR3 loop spans 16 amino acids. The CDR3 is CPSRWGGGGRALPGYF. CDR3 nucleotide sequence: TGTCCCAGCCGCTGGGGAGGGGGCGGGAGGGCCCTCCCTGGGTATTTT.

This clone was observed a few times. V usage is TRBV4-1 and J usage is TRBJ2-7, with 7 bases identical to TRBD2. This CDR3 is built from 15 residues. V lost 4 bases and J lost 3; bases outside the gene matches: 9. Germline V CDR1 and CDR2: MGHRA, YSYEKL. CDR3 DNA: TGCGCCAGCAGCCTTGGGGAGGGTGACTTCTACGAGCAGTACTTC. Protein product: CASSLGEGDFYEQYF.

Only one count was recorded for this clone. V gene TRBV3-1 (or the pseudogene TRBV3-2) combines with J gene TRBJ2-3; D is possibly TRBD2 (6 bases). Germline CDR1 and CDR2: LGHDT and YNNKEL (reference sequence). V was trimmed by 4 bases and J by 3 bases, leaving 17 bases between them. This CDR3 comprises 16 residues. The CDR3 DNA reads as TGTGCCAGCAGCCCGGGACTGGCGGGGCTAACAGATACGCAGTATTTT. This gives the protein CASSPGLAGLTDTQYF.

This chain joins TRBV6-2 or TRBV6-3 and TRBJ2-7; 7 nucleotides match TRBD2. There are 16 residues in the CDR3. V was pared by 5 bases and J by 3 bases, with 13 bases of the junction left unmatched. The germline gives CDR1 MNHEY, CDR2 SVGEGT. CDR3 region: CASSPGWGGGNYEQYF. DNA of the CDR3: TGTGCCAGCAGTCCCGGTTGGGGCGGGGGAAACTACGAGCAGTACTTC.

V is TRBV20-1 and J is TRBJ2-2; TRBD1 aligns across 7 bases. Germline V gene data show CDR1 as DFQATT and CDR2 as SNEGSKA (reference sequence). This CDR3 has 14 amino acids. V lost 3 bases to trimming and J lost 5 bases; unmatched junction nucleotides: 6. The DNA of the CDR3 is TGCAGTGCTAGTACTTCAGGGGGAACCGGGGAGCTGTTTTTT. Amino acids: CSASTSGGTGELFF.

V is TRBV7-2 and J is TRBJ2-1; D unclear. CDR1 is SGHTA and CDR2 is FQGNSA in the germline V gene. This CDR3 comprises 14 residues. The V gene lost 5 bases and the J gene lost 7 bases, with 15 bases spanning the gap. CDR3 in DNA: TGTGCCAGCAGCCCCGAGAGGTCAAGGAATGAGCAGTTCTTC. Protein sequence: CASSPERSRNEQFF. The whole variable domain, remainder taken from reference TRBV7-2 and TRBJ2-1, is GAGVSQSPSNKVTEKGKDVELRCDPISGHTALYWYRQSLGQGLEFLIYFQGNSAPDKSGLPSDRFSAERTGGSVSTLTIQRTQQEDSAVYLCASSPERSRNEQFFGPGTRLTVL.